Sequencing of this T cell receptor (beta chain) was carried out in a study of cytomegalovirus exposure and HLA in healthy donors. Findings and caveats of the study: Across donors, sequencing depth was assumed by presence/absence analyses to be roughly uniform. Among immune exposure information, only CMV serostatus was available. Sequencing likely produced, as an artifact, a cluster of highly shared sequence variants.

Both 60 Vbeta primers and 13 Jbeta primers went into the PCR. Libraries were prepared by immunoSEQ multiplex PCR; TCRdb keeps only in-frame clonotypes and omits some of them. Of roughly 100,000 clones in the sample, 78% are singletons; the top ten hold 1.3%. With respect to this clone: Its antigen remains unidentified.

V was pared by 4 bases and J by 0 bases, with 6 bases of the junction left unmatched. Germline assignment: CDR1 LNHDA and CDR2 SQIVND (reference sequence). The CDR3 length is 17 residues. The origin of this receptor is a man aged 25-40 years in good health and CMV-seronegative. The chain recombines TRBV19 with TRBJ2-6; 7 bases align to TRBD1. Sequencing was done on a sample of PBMCs. The DNA for the CDR3 is TGTGCCAGTAGTAGCACAGGGGATGGCTCTGGGGCCAACGTCCTGACTTTC. Translation: CASSSTGDGSGANVLTF.